This T cell receptor beta chain was retrieved from a study of blood T cell repertoires in COVID-19. Study at large: PBMCs, B-cell-depleted T cells, or T cells were the source of the cDNA or gDNA that made up the material.

Study processing details: Estimation of nucleated cell counts relied on the amplification of reference gene primers. Assay used: immunoSEQ multiplex PCR; TCRdb lists only in-frame clones, some missing. That table furnishes V, J and clone size, whereas the DNA furnished D and trimming. The sample contains under 250,000 clones, 86% of which appear only once. What was sequenced was peripheral blood. This TCR derives from a woman aged 55-69 years who had recovered from COVID-19.

Here the CDR3 DNA reads TGTGCCAGCAGCTTCCTCCCCTACAGGGGGCAGGGAGAGGTCACTGAAGCTTTCTTT. This gives the protein CASSFLPYRGQGEVTEAFF. The chain couples TRBV5-5 to TRBJ1-1; 9 positions match TRBD1. The CDR3 is made up of 19 amino acids. V shed 2 bases, J shed 4 bases, and the junction held 18 bases outside the gene matches. The V gene's germline CDR1 is SGHKS and CDR2 YYEKEE (reference sequence).